This entry concerns a single T cell receptor beta chain. Its antigen is as yet unknown. The sample is drawn from a study of response to subunit inactivated influenza vaccine. Whole-study results and caveats: It was the authors' suggestion that each seasonal influenza vaccination recruits few new T cells.

TCRdb reprocessed the RT-PCR reads with MiXCR, giving one entry per CDR3 protein. The top ten hold approximately 10% of the sample, which has 280,000 or so distinct CDR3 sequences, around a fifth seen once. Unmatched junction bases numbered 8, after V lost 7 bases and J lost 5 bases. The germline gives CDR1 ENHRY, CDR2 SYGVKD. The CDR3 covers 14 residues. The chain joins TRBV10-3 to TRBJ1-1, with 9 bases lining up with TRBD1. This sample comprised PBMCs from blood, obtained 21 months after vaccination. This receptor was taken from a man aged 45 to 75 who received an inactivated influenza vaccine. The CDR3 DNA sequence: TGTGCCATCACCGACGACAGGGGGGAAACTGAAGCTTTCTTT. Its translation: CAITDDRGETEAFF.